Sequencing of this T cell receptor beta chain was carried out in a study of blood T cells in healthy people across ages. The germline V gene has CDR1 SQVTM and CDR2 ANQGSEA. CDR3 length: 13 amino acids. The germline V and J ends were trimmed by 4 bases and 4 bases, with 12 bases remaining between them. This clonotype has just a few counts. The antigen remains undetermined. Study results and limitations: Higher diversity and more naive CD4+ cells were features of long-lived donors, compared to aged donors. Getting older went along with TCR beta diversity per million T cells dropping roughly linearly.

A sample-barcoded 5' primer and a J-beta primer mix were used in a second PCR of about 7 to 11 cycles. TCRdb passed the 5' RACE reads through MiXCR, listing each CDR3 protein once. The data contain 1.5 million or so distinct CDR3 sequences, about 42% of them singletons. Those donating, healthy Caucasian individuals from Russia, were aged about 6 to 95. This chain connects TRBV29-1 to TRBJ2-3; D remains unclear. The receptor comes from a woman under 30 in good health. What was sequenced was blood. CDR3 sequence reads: CSVAFGRADTQYF. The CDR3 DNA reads TGCAGCGTTGCGTTCGGCCGCGCAGATACGCAGTATTTT.